Below, 30 T cell receptor beta chains from the same sample are listed, as sequenced in a study of cytomegalovirus exposure and HLA in healthy donors. The primer mix had 60 Vbeta and 13 Jbeta primers. The data were produced by immunoSEQ multiplex PCR, yet TCRdb's version contains in-frame clones alone and is incomplete. The table lists some 180,000 clones, roughly 82% of them singletons. The specimen sequenced was PBMCs. These receptors were obtained from a man aged 35-49 years in good health and CMV-seronegative.

V is TRBV28 and J is TRBJ1-2; no reliable D call. The CDR3 has 14 amino acids. V shed 2 bases and J shed 2 bases, with 9 bases lying between them. Looked up from germline, CDR1 is MDHEN and CDR2 is SYDVKM. The CDR3 loop reads CASSLIVKNYGYTF. The DNA of the CDR3 is TGTGCCAGCAGTTTAATTGTAAAAAACTATGGCTACACCTTC.

J is TRBJ2-2 and V is TRBV7-8; D is uncertain. The CDR3 totals 13 residues. Per germline, CDR1 SGHVS and CDR2 FQNEAQ. V was clipped by 1 base and J by 7 bases, with 7 bases between them. Written as DNA, the CDR3 is TGTGCCAGCAGCTTAGTTAGTATCGGGGAGCTGTTTTTT. As protein: CASSLVSIGELFF.

There are a few counts of this clone. V gene TRBV9 combines with J gene TRBJ2-1; tentative D call: TRBD2 (6 bases). V was trimmed by 0 bases and J by 5 bases, leaving 15 bases between them. CDR1 and CDR2 (germline): SGDLS, YYNGEE. The CDR3 spans 16 residues. CDR3 DNA sequence: TGTGCCAGCAGCGTAGCCGGTGGGGGGATGAACAATGAGCAGTTCTTC. Protein: CASSVAGGGMNNEQFF.

The rearrangement links TRBV5-1 to TRBJ2-3, with TRBD2 identical over 11 bases. This CDR3 region has 18 residues. V shed 4 bases, J shed 4 bases, and the junction held 14 bases outside the gene matches. The germline V gene has CDR1 SGHRS and CDR2 YFSETQ. CDR3 coding DNA: TGCGCCAGCAGCCTACCCAAAACTAGCGGGAGTGGGGCAGATACGCAGTATTTT. Its protein is CASSLPKTSGSGADTQYF.

This rearrangement joins TRBV7-2 to TRBJ2-1, with TRBD1 as a possible D gene (5 bases). Trimming took 4 bases from V and 13 from J, leaving 17 bases between them. Germline lookup yields CDR1 SGHTA and CDR2 FQGNSA. CDR3 length: 13 residues. CDR3 amino acids: CASSSKGLISQFF. DNA of the CDR3: TGTGCCAGCAGCTCAAAGGGGCTGATTTCCCAGTTCTTC.

The gene calls are TRBV7-9 and TRBJ1-5; no clear D. This CDR3 is built from 16 residues. The V and J ends lost 3 bases and 2 bases respectively, with 14 bases between them. Germline loops: CDR1 SEHNR, CDR2 FQNEAQ (reference sequence). In nucleotides, the CDR3 is TGTGCCAGCAGCTTCTGGAAGGGAGAGGGCAATCAGCCCCAGCATTTT. Its translation is CASSFWKGEGNQPQHF.

This rearrangement joins TRBV12-2 to TRBJ1-2. TRBV12-2 constitutes a pseudogene. The length of the CDR3 is 21 residues. The DNA of the CDR3 is TGTGCAAGTCGCCCCTCCGAGGGCCGGATCGAACCCCAACCCACTAACTATGGCTACACCTTC. Amino acids: CASRPSEGRIEPQPTNYGYTF.

The genes are TRBV4-3 and TRBJ2-1, with 8 nucleotides matching TRBD2. Germline CDR1 LGHNA, CDR2 YSLEER. This CDR3 is built from 16 residues. Trimming at V came to 1 base and at J to 5 bases, leaving 7 bases not matched to a gene. The CDR3, as DNA: TGCGCCAGCAGCCAAGGTTTTAGCGGGATCCACAATGAGCAGTTCTTC. Amino acid sequence: CASSQGFSGIHNEQFF.

There are a few counts of this clone. This chain joins TRBV6-5 and TRBJ1-3; no reliable D call. This CDR3 has 13 amino acids. V lost 8 bases and J 0 bases, leaving 8 bases between the germline ends. CDR1 is MNHEY and CDR2 is SVGAGI in the germline V gene. The CDR3 protein is CASRVFSGNTIYF. The CDR3 bases are TGTGCCAGCCGGGTCTTCTCTGGAAACACCATATATTTT.

The V and J genes are TRBV13 and TRBJ2-4; a possible D gene is TRBD1 (6 bases). V was trimmed by 5 bases and J by 0 bases, leaving 14 bases between them. The CDR3 is made up of 16 amino acids. Per the germline V gene, CDR1 is PRHDT and CDR2 is FYEKMQ (reference sequence). The chain's CDR3 is CASSDEQGVAKNIQYF. Here the CDR3 DNA reads TGTGCCAGCAGCGACGAACAGGGCGTAGCCAAAAACATTCAGTACTTC.

The chain links TRBV6-5 to TRBJ2-5, with D possibly matching TRBD1 (5 bases). Trimming took off 3 bases at V and 5 bases at J, with 13 bases between the two ends. The germline V gene encodes CDR1 MNHEY and CDR2 SVGAGI. This CDR3 contains 14 residues. CDR3 amino acids: CASSYSPGIETQYF. CDR3 nucleotides: TGTGCCAGCAGTTATAGTCCAGGGATTGAGACCCAGTACTTC.

The chain carries TRBV6-5 and TRBJ1-6; D call uncertain. Germline V gene sequence: CDR1 MNHEY, CDR2 SVGAGI. Between the trimmed V and J ends, which lost 0 bases and 6 bases, there was a span of 12 bases. The CDR3 has 16 amino acids. The CDR3 reads CASSYSGISFNSPLHF. The CDR3 bases are TGTGCCAGCAGTTACTCCGGGATAAGCTTTAATTCACCCCTCCACTTT.

The chain is built from TRBV7-2 and TRBJ2-4; 7 bases match TRBD1. Trimming at V came to 4 bases and at J to 6 bases, leaving 9 bases not matched to a gene. This CDR3 is built from 15 residues. Germline CDR1 and CDR2: SGHTA and FQGNSA. The CDR3 sequence is CASSSGGQTGNIQYF. The CDR3 DNA reads TGTGCCAGCAGCTCTGGGGGACAGACAGGAAACATTCAGTACTTC.

This clone was picked up one time. The CDR3 nucleotides are TGTGCCGCAGAGGGGAACACTGAAGCTTTCTTT. It encodes CAAEGNTEAFF. V gene TRBV28 combines with J gene TRBJ1-1; D remains ambiguous. This CDR3 comprises 11 residues. V lost 11 bases and J lost 1, with 8 bases in between. Germline V gene sequence: CDR1 MDHEN, CDR2 SYDVKM.

The chain carries TRBV6-4 and TRBJ2-1; TRBD2 aligns across 15 bases. The CDR3 length is 16 residues. V was pared by 4 bases and J by 6 bases, with 4 bases of the junction left unmatched. Per germline, CDR1 MRHNA and CDR2 SNTAGT. CDR3 in DNA: TGTGCCAGCAGTGGATGGACTAGCGGGAGGGGCAATGAGCAGTTCTTC. Protein sequence: CASSGWTSGRGNEQFF.

The V call is TRBV7-8, the J call TRBJ1-4, with D tentatively TRBD1 (6 bases). CDR3 length: 13 amino acids. Looked up from germline, CDR1 is SGHVS and CDR2 is FQNEAQ. The V gene lost 5 bases and the J gene lost 8 bases, with 12 bases spanning the gap. The CDR3 loop reads CASSGRTAEKLFF. In nucleotides, the CDR3 is TGTGCCAGCAGCGGAAGGACAGCCGAAAAACTGTTTTTT.

J is TRBJ2-7 and V is TRBV27; 7 positions agree with TRBD2. This CDR3 is built from 13 residues. With V trimmed by 3 bases and J by 4 bases, 3 bases remained unmatched. Germline V gene sequence: CDR1 MNHEY, CDR2 SMNVEV (reference sequence). Here the CDR3 reads CASSLTSSYEQYF. The CDR3 DNA follows: TGTGCCAGCAGTTTGACTAGCAGTTACGAGCAGTACTTC.

J is TRBJ2-4 and V is TRBV28; 10 nucleotides agree with TRBD1. The CDR3 loop spans 15 amino acids. Unmatched junction bases numbered 6, after V lost 5 bases and J lost 5 bases. Germline V gene lookup returns CDR1 MDHEN and CDR2 SYDVKM. CDR3 loop: CASSIPGTGENIQYF. CDR3 coding DNA: TGTGCCAGCAGTATACCCGGGACAGGGGAAAACATTCAGTACTTC.

To note about this clone: Other DNA sequences in the sample encode the same CDR3. The rearrangement links TRBV10-3 to TRBJ2-3; tentatively, D is TRBD2 (6 bases). There are 15 residues in the CDR3. V lost 4 bases, J lost 0 bases, and 11 bases lay in between. The germline V gene encodes CDR1 ENHRY and CDR2 SYGVKD. CDR3 sequence: CAISGGGTSTDTQYF. CDR3 nucleotide sequence: TGTGCCATCAGTGGGGGCGGGACTAGCACAGATACGCAGTATTTT.

This clone occurred a few times. CDR3 region: CASPGSETQYF. The CDR3 DNA sequence: TGTGCCAGCCCCGGGTCAGAGACCCAGTACTTC. This chain joins TRBV18 and TRBJ2-5; D is unclear. The CDR3 is 11 amino acids. Germline CDR1 reads KGHSH; CDR2 reads LQKENI. V lost 8 bases to trimming and J lost 4 bases, with 8 bases between them.

This clone was seen a handful of times. The chain couples TRBV4-3 to TRBJ2-1, with TRBD1 identical over 7 bases. The V segment lost 2 bases and the J segment 2 bases; nucleotides outside the gene matches: 6. CDR3 size: 16 residues. Germline V gene lookup returns CDR1 LGHNA and CDR2 YSLEER. CDR3 region: CASSQSDRTAYNEQFF. As DNA, the CDR3 is TGCGCCAGCAGCCAATCGGACAGGACCGCCTACAATGAGCAGTTCTTC.

This clone was recorded once. The J gene is TRBJ2-1, the V gene TRBV4-2; the D gene is possibly TRBD2 (5 bases). V was trimmed by 1 base and J by 9 bases, leaving 13 bases between them. Germline values: CDR1 LGHNA, CDR2 YNFKEQ. The CDR3 runs 14 residues. The CDR3 protein is CASSQGTRPGEQFF. In DNA form, the CDR3 reads TGTGCCAGCAGCCAAGGGACTCGCCCCGGTGAGCAGTTCTTC.

The gene calls are TRBV7-8 and TRBJ2-7, with D perhaps matching TRBD2 (5 bases). This CDR3 is 13 amino acids long. Germline values: CDR1 SGHVS, CDR2 FQNEAQ. V lost 3 bases and J lost 3, with 9 bases in between. The CDR3 spells CASSLAAGYEQYF. Written as DNA, the CDR3 is TGTGCCAGCAGCTTGGCTGCGGGCTACGAGCAGTACTTC.

The chain has TRBV2 and TRBJ2-7; 10 bases line up with TRBD1. Germline trimming cut 7 bases from V and 0 bases from J; bases unmatched to any gene: 6. The CDR3 runs 15 residues. Germline CDR1 reads SNHLY; CDR2 reads FYNNEI. The chain's CDR3 is CASKRDRGSSYEQYF. The CDR3 DNA follows: TGTGCCAGCAAAAGGGACAGGGGCAGCTCCTACGAGCAGTACTTC.

The chain has TRBV18 and TRBJ2-3, with TRBD2 identical over 11 bases. V lost 3 bases, J lost 6 bases, and 5 bases stayed unmatched. Germline V lookup: CDR1 KGHSH, CDR2 LQKENI. The CDR3 totals 15 residues. CDR3 sequence reads: CASSPIAGGQDTQYF. The CDR3 nucleotides are TGTGCCAGCTCACCGATAGCGGGGGGGCAGGATACGCAGTATTTT.

J is TRBJ1-5 and V is TRBV5-1, with D unclear. This CDR3 contains 13 residues. CDR1 and CDR2 (germline): SGHRS, YFSETQ. Between the trimmed V and J ends, which lost 2 bases and 0 bases, there was a span of 3 bases. The DNA of the CDR3 is TGCGCCAGCAGCTTCAATAGCAATCAGCCCCAGCATTTT. Encoded protein: CASSFNSNQPQHF. Full variable domain (remainder filled in from reference TRBV5-1 and TRBJ1-5): KAGVTQTPRYLIKTRGQQVTLSCSPISGHRSVSWYQQTPGQGLQFLFEYFSETQRNKGNFPGRFSGRQFSNSRSEMNVSTLELGDSALYLCASSFNSNQPQHFGDGTRLSIL.

This clone was observed a few times. V gene TRBV7-9 combines with J gene TRBJ2-3; TRBD2 agrees at 9 bases. Germline-derived CDR1 and CDR2 are SEHNR and FQNEAQ (reference sequence). Trimming cost V 1 base and J 2 bases; bases outside gene matches: 7. The CDR3 sequence is 17 residues long. This CDR3 reads CASSLGFPSGITDTQYF. The CDR3 coding sequence is TGTGCCAGCAGCTTAGGTTTTCCTAGCGGGATCACAGATACGCAGTATTTT.

V is TRBV11-3 and J is TRBJ2-5, with D maybe TRBD1 (6 bases). The J call could be wrong; TRBJ2-7 is a better fit for the DNA end. The CDR3 extends over 16 amino acids. Germline CDR1 SGHNT, CDR2 YENEEA. In nucleotides, the CDR3 is TGTGCCAGCAGCTTACCCACAGGGTTCCACTCCTACGAGCAGTACTTC. This translates into CASSLPTGFHSYEQYF.

CDR3: CASSQGPHSSYNEQFF. Written as DNA, the CDR3 is TGCGCCAGCAGCCAAGGGCCCCACAGCTCCTACAATGAGCAGTTCTTC. The chain joins TRBV4-3 to TRBJ2-1; D call uncertain. CDR3 length equals 16 residues. Germline values: CDR1 LGHNA, CDR2 YSLEER. V was clipped by 1 base and J by 0 bases, with 10 bases between them.

The rearrangement uses TRBV5-1 and TRBJ2-7; 9 nucleotides align to TRBD1. The ends lost 0 bases at V and 5 bases at J; junction bases unmatched: 6. The CDR3 length is 15 residues. Germline lookup yields CDR1 SGHRS and CDR2 YFSETQ. The CDR3 nucleotides read TGCGCCAGCAGCTTGGCGGGACAGGGAAATCACGAGCAGTACTTC. Translation: CASSLAGQGNHEQYF.